Below are 28 T cell receptor beta chains sequenced from a single sample in a study of T-cell reconstitution after alpha-beta-depleted transplantation in children. Using unique molecular identifiers, the investigators prepared the TCRbeta library. TCRdb re-called the PCR reads with MiXCR, one entry per CDR3 protein. The sample holds about 72,000 distinct CDR3 sequences, approximately 7.4% seen once. Sample: PBMCs from the stem cell graft donor, taken from the stem cell graft. These receptors were taken from a human donor who donated a stem cell graft to a child with acute lymphoblastic leukemia.

This clonotype was counted ten times or more. The chain uses TRBV20-1 and TRBJ2-3; the D gene is possibly TRBD2 (5 bases). CDR3 length equals 14 residues. V was shortened by 3 bases and J by 0 bases, with 10 bases between the two germline ends. The V gene's germline CDR1 is DFQATT and CDR2 SNEGSKA (reference sequence). CDR3 DNA: TGCAGTGCTAGGGAGGAGACTAGCACAGATACGCAGTATTTT. Its protein is CSAREETSTDTQYF.

This clonotype was seen ten or more times. The V and J genes are TRBV28 and TRBJ2-7; tentatively, D is TRBD1 (5 bases). V was clipped by 2 bases and J by 4 bases, with 15 bases between them. The CDR3 is made up of 15 amino acids. Per germline, CDR1 MDHEN and CDR2 SYDVKM. The CDR3 spells CASSLRLAREYEQYF. CDR3 coding DNA: TGTGCCAGCAGTTTAAGGTTGGCCAGGGAATACGAGCAGTACTTC. Supplemented by reference TRBV28 and TRBJ2-7, the full variable domain reads DVKVTQSSRYLVKRTGEKVFLECVQDMDHENMFWYRQDPGLGLRLIYFSYDVKMKEKGDIPEGYSVSREKKERFSLILESASTNQTSMYLCASSLRLAREYEQYFGPGTRLTVT.

Many counts were recorded for this clonotype. The V call is TRBV6-5, the J call TRBJ2-2; perhaps D is TRBD1 or TRBD2 (5 bases each). The CDR3 runs 12 residues. With 6 bases removed from V and 6 bases from J, the gap between germline ends came to 8 bases. Germline V CDR1 and CDR2: MNHEY, SVGAGI. The CDR3 is CASSRGSGELFF. The CDR3 nucleotides are TGTGCCAGCAGCCGGGGCTCCGGGGAGCTGTTTTTT.

This clonotype showed up many times. The chain carries TRBV5-1 and TRBJ2-2; D is ambiguous. The germline V gene encodes CDR1 SGHRS and CDR2 YFSETQ. There are 15 residues in the CDR3. V dropped 0 bases and J dropped 5 bases, with 11 bases sitting between them. CDR3 nucleotide sequence: TGCGCCAGCAGCTTGGGGGGTCGGCAGACCGGGGAGCTGTTTTTT. It specifies CASSLGGRQTGELFF.

This clonotype was found a few times. This chain links TRBV7-9 with TRBJ2-7; 10 bases map to TRBD1. CDR3 size: 14 residues. V shed 4 bases, J shed 4 bases, and the junction held 4 bases outside the gene matches. In germline, CDR1 is SEHNR, CDR2 FQNEAQ (reference sequence). The chain's CDR3 is CASSWGTGAYEQYF. The CDR3 region has the DNA TGTGCCAGCAGCTGGGGGACAGGGGCTTACGAGCAGTACTTC.

There are many counts of this clonotype. J is TRBJ2-4 and V is TRBV7-9, with 8 bases that match TRBD2. J gave up 6 bases and V 8 bases, and 15 bases lay outside the gene matches. The CDR3 is 16 residues long. The germline V gene has CDR1 SEHNR and CDR2 FQNEAQ (reference sequence). In nucleotides, the CDR3 is TGTGCCAGCGAACCGGGGGGGCCGCTAGGAGGAAACATTCAGTACTTC. Protein product: CASEPGGPLGGNIQYF.

This clonotype has ten or more counts. The rearrangement joins TRBV5-1 to TRBJ1-3; perhaps TRBD1 as D (6 bases). This CDR3 comprises 16 residues. V lost 1 base and J 0 bases, leaving 11 bases between the germline ends. CDR1 SGHRS and CDR2 YFSETQ come from the germline V gene. The CDR3, as DNA: TGCGCCAGCAGCTTGTCGCAGGGGCACTCTGGAAACACCATATATTTT. Residues: CASSLSQGHSGNTIYF.

Many counts were recorded for this clonotype. The chain is built from TRBV12-3 or TRBV12-4 and TRBJ2-1; 13 positions match TRBD2. V dropped 1 base and J dropped 10; count of bases not matched to a gene: 13. The CDR3 is 18 amino acids. CDR3 coding DNA: TGTGCCAGCAGTTTAGACAGGGGACTAGCGGGACGAGATGGAGAGCAGTTCTTC. Its translation is CASSLDRGLAGRDGEQFF.

This clonotype was counted between two and nine times. CDR3 sequence reads: CASSYRAGDSPLHF. In DNA form, the CDR3 reads TGTGCCAGCAGCTACAGGGCCGGGGATTCACCCCTCCACTTT. This chain uses TRBV7-2 with TRBJ1-6; the D gene is possibly TRBD1 (6 bases). Germline CDR1 and CDR2: SGHTA and FQGNSA. The CDR3 is 14 amino acids. Trimming pared 4 bases from V and 8 bases from J, leaving 12 bases between.

This clonotype occurred many times. CDR3 residues: CASSLRLTFQETQYF. As DNA, the CDR3 is TGTGCCAGCAGTTTACGACTGACCTTTCAAGAGACCCAGTACTTC. The rearrangement links TRBV12-3 or TRBV12-4 to TRBJ2-5; no clear D. CDR3 length equals 15 residues. The ends were cut back, 2 bases at V and 2 bases at J, with 12 bases in the middle.

The J gene is TRBJ2-1, the V gene TRBV5-6; D may be TRBD2 (5 bases). V lost 6 bases, J lost 0 bases, and 10 bases lay in between. The CDR3 extends over 14 amino acids. In germline, CDR1 is SGHDT, CDR2 YYEEEE. The CDR3: CASTLGSSYNEQFF. In DNA form, the CDR3 reads TGTGCCAGCACCCTGGGGAGCTCCTACAATGAGCAGTTCTTC.

This clonotype was seen repeatedly, ten times or more. This sequence joins TRBV24-1 and TRBJ1-2, with D perhaps TRBD1 (6 bases). The CDR3 extends over 14 amino acids. Between the trimmed V and J ends, which lost 4 bases and 8 bases, there was a span of 16 bases. Germline V lookup: CDR1 KGHDR, CDR2 SFDVKD. In nucleotides, the CDR3 is TGTGCCACCAGTGACCTGGAGGGGGTAGAGGGCTACACCTTC. Residues: CATSDLEGVEGYTF.

The V and J genes are TRBV20-1 and TRBJ1-6, with 9 bases matching TRBD1. The germline CDR1 and CDR2 sequences are DFQATT and SNEGSKA (reference sequence). The CDR3 totals 12 residues. V was pared by 6 bases and J by 15 bases, with 9 bases of the junction left unmatched. This chain's CDR3 is CSAPGTGYHLHF. As DNA, the CDR3 is TGCAGTGCGCCTGGGACAGGGTATCACCTCCACTTT.

This clonotype was seen many times. The chain recombines TRBV3-1 with TRBJ2-3; a possible D gene is TRBD2 (6 bases). The CDR3 sequence is 15 residues long. V lost 11 bases and J 2 bases, leaving 20 bases between the germline ends. The V gene's germline CDR1 is LGHDT and CDR2 YNNKEL (reference sequence). The CDR3 region is CASAAGRMFTDTQYF. The CDR3 DNA sequence: TGTGCCTCCGCGGCGGGACGAATGTTCACAGATACGCAGTATTTT.

This clonotype showed up many times. The rearrangement joins TRBV7-9 to TRBJ1-4, with TRBD1 as a possible D gene (5 bases). Germline V gene sequence: CDR1 SEHNR, CDR2 FQNEAQ (reference sequence). V lost 3 bases and J lost 6, with 5 bases in between. This CDR3 spans 12 amino acids. CDR3: CASSLGHEKLFF. The CDR3 region has the DNA TGTGCCAGCAGCTTGGGACATGAAAAACTGTTTTTT. Looking up the rest from reference TRBV7-9 and TRBJ1-4 gives the full variable domain: DTGVSQNPRHKITKRGQNVTFRCDPISEHNRLYWYRQTLGQGPEFLTYFQNEAQLEKSRLLSDRFSAERPKGSFSTLEIQRTEQGDSAMYLCASSLGHEKLFFGSGTQLSVL.

Only a few counts were recorded for this clonotype. V usage is TRBV3-1 and J usage is TRBJ2-1; 8 positions agree with TRBD2. V dropped 7 bases and J dropped 3; count of bases not matched to a gene: 5. Germline V gene lookup returns CDR1 LGHDT and CDR2 YNNKEL (reference sequence). The CDR3 is 14 residues long. The CDR3 here is CASTVAGNYNEQFF. In DNA, the CDR3 is TGTGCCAGCACCGTAGCGGGGAACTACAATGAGCAGTTCTTC.

CDR3 amino acids: CASSRSTTGPNYSNQPQHF. The CDR3 DNA sequence: TGTGCCAGCAGTAGAAGTACGACAGGACCAAACTATAGCAATCAGCCCCAGCATTTT. This chain connects TRBV6-2 or TRBV6-3 to TRBJ1-5; D perhaps matches TRBD1 (6 bases). V lost 5 bases and J 0 bases, leaving 23 bases between the germline ends. The CDR3 extends over 19 amino acids. Germline CDR1 and CDR2: MNHEY and SVGEGT.

This clonotype turned up a few times. The chain employs TRBV10-3 and TRBJ1-1; D is possibly TRBD1 (5 bases). Looked up from germline, CDR1 is ENHRY and CDR2 is SYGVKD. This CDR3 has 12 residues. V was cut by 8 bases and J by 5 bases, with 12 bases left in between. In nucleotides, the CDR3 is TGTGCCATCGCCGGTTGGGGGACTGAAGCTTTCTTT. Translating gives CAIAGWGTEAFF.

There are a few counts of this clonotype. V gene TRBV24-1 combines with J gene TRBJ2-3, with D maybe TRBD2 (6 bases). In germline, CDR1 is KGHDR, CDR2 SFDVKD. This CDR3 is built from 17 residues. The ends were cut back, 4 bases at V and 6 bases at J, with 22 bases in the middle. The CDR3 reads CATSDRVSGSRGDTQYF. CDR3 bases: TGTGCCACCAGTGACCGCGTTAGCGGTTCCAGAGGGGATACGCAGTATTTT.

This clonotype was recorded at least ten times. The chain joins TRBV13 to TRBJ2-1, with 9 bases fitting TRBD1. Germline V gene lookup returns CDR1 PRHDT and CDR2 FYEKMQ (reference sequence). This CDR3 region has 15 residues. V shed 5 bases and J 7 bases; nucleotides not matched to a gene: 9. In nucleotides, the CDR3 is TGTGCCAGCAGCATGACCGGGACAGGGAGGAATGAGCAGTTCTTC. Its translation: CASSMTGTGRNEQFF.

This clonotype has at least ten counts. This rearrangement joins TRBV5-1 to TRBJ1-1, with 9 bases lining up with TRBD1. V gave up 4 bases and J gave up 5 bases; unmatched junction bases: 21. The CDR3 extends over 19 amino acids. The germline gives CDR1 SGHRS, CDR2 YFSETQ. CDR3 nucleotides: TGCGCCAGCAGCCTACAGGGGGCGCGGGCGGTGGTACAAGGGACTGAAGCTTTCTTT. It yields the protein CASSLQGARAVVQGTEAFF.

This clonotype was seen at least ten times. The chain links TRBV6-2 or TRBV6-3 to TRBJ2-7; a possible D gene is TRBD1 (5 bases). The CDR3 totals 15 residues. V was clipped by 5 bases and J by 0 bases, with 14 bases between them. The germline V gene encodes CDR1 MNHEY and CDR2 SVGEGT. The CDR3 loop reads CASSPAVDSSYEQYF. The CDR3 DNA reads TGTGCCAGCAGTCCAGCAGTTGACAGCTCCTACGAGCAGTACTTC.

This clonotype was found many times. The chain is built from TRBV27 and TRBJ2-1; D is undetermined. V was clipped by 2 bases and J by 8 bases, with 13 bases between them. Looked up from germline, CDR1 is MNHEY and CDR2 is SMNVEV (reference sequence). The CDR3 is 14 residues long. The CDR3 DNA follows: TGTGCCAGCAGTTTAGCGCCGCCGCCCGATGAGCAGTTCTTC. It encodes CASSLAPPPDEQFF.

Many counts were recorded for this clonotype. The rearrangement uses TRBV12-3 or TRBV12-4 and TRBJ1-2, with D possibly matching TRBD1 (6 bases). V shed 6 bases and J shed 5 bases, with 13 bases lying between them. There are 13 residues in the CDR3. The CDR3 here is CASSQRTEYGYTF. The CDR3 DNA sequence: TGTGCCAGCAGCCAAAGGACAGAGTATGGCTACACCTTC.

This clonotype was seen at least ten times. The chain is built from TRBV20-1 and TRBJ2-5; 14 positions match TRBD2. Germline trimming cut 6 bases from V and 5 bases from J; bases unmatched to any gene: 8. From germline, CDR1 is DFQATT and CDR2 SNEGSKA (reference sequence). The CDR3 loop spans 15 amino acids. The CDR3 loop is CSAKGTSGSSETQYF. In DNA form, the CDR3 reads TGCAGTGCAAAGGGGACTAGCGGGAGTTCTGAGACCCAGTACTTC.

This clonotype has just a few counts. V usage is TRBV6-5 and J usage is TRBJ1-5; D not certain. Trimming pared 2 bases from V and 0 bases from J, leaving 5 bases between. Per the germline V gene, CDR1 is MNHEY and CDR2 is SVGAGI. CDR3 length equals 14 residues. As DNA, the CDR3 is TGTGCCAGCAGTTACGCCCATAGCAATCAGCCCCAGCATTTT. The encoded protein is CASSYAHSNQPQHF.

This clonotype was seen ten or more times. The J gene is TRBJ1-6, the V gene TRBV7-2; 7 positions match TRBD1. The CDR3 spans 16 residues. The V segment lost 5 bases and the J segment 7 bases; nucleotides outside the gene matches: 11. Per the germline V gene, CDR1 is SGHTA and CDR2 is FQGNSA. CDR3 loop: CASSPPGGPLNSPLHF. For the CDR3, the DNA is TGTGCCAGCAGCCCTCCAGGGGGACCGTTAAATTCACCCCTCCACTTT.

This clonotype was recorded at least ten times. This chain uses TRBV20-1 with TRBJ2-5; 14 nucleotides match TRBD2. The J segment lost 5 bases and the V segment lost 7 bases, leaving 9 bases of the junction unmatched. CDR3 length: 15 amino acids. The germline CDR1 and CDR2 sequences are DFQATT and SNEGSKA (reference sequence). The CDR3 DNA is TGCAGTGTCGCCCGACTAGCGGGAGGGAGGGAGACCCAGTACTTC. The encoded protein is CSVARLAGGRETQYF.